Presented here are 15 T cell receptor beta chains from one specimen sequenced in a study of cytomegalovirus exposure and HLA in healthy donors. PCR employed 60 Vbeta and 13 Jbeta primers. Libraries were prepared by immunoSEQ multiplex PCR; TCRdb keeps only in-frame clonotypes and omits some of them. Found here are around 180,000 clones, approximately 71% of them singletons; the top ten hold approximately 1.5%. What was sequenced was PBMCs. The source is a girl between 10 and 17 years old in good health and CMV-seronegative.

This clone was counted a few times. The V call is TRBV29-1, the J call TRBJ2-3, with 11 bases identical to TRBD2. Germline trimming cut 5 bases from V and 4 bases from J; bases unmatched to any gene: 5. Germline V gene lookup returns CDR1 SQVTM and CDR2 ANQGSEA. This CDR3 has 14 residues. CDR3: CSVIAGGPADTQYF. CDR3 DNA: TGCAGCGTTATAGCGGGGGGGCCGGCAGATACGCAGTATTTT.

The chain has TRBV5-1 and TRBJ2-1; the D gene is possibly TRBD1 (5 bases). Trimming removed 0 bases at V and 2 bases at J, with 9 bases between. Germline CDR1 reads SGHRS; CDR2 reads YFSETQ. The CDR3 is 15 amino acids. The CDR3 coding sequence is TGCGCCAGCAGCTTGGAACAGGTCCCCTACAATGAGCAGTTCTTC. It is translated as CASSLEQVPYNEQFF.

The J gene is TRBJ1-6, the V gene TRBV5-8, with 10 bases that match TRBD1. The CDR3 is 19 residues long. Germline-derived CDR1 and CDR2 are SGHTS and YDEGEE. Trimming took 0 bases from V and 0 from J; bases not matched to a gene: 6. CDR3 loop: CASSLVLTGGASYNSPLHF. In DNA, the CDR3 is TGTGCCAGCAGCTTGGTTTTGACAGGGGGCGCCTCCTATAATTCACCCCTCCACTTT.

Remarks on this clone: This sample also contains other DNA sequences that code for the same CDR3. The chain recombines TRBV18 with TRBJ2-5; D is perhaps TRBD2 (6 bases). Germline V gives CDR1 KGHSH, CDR2 LQKENI. This CDR3 comprises 14 residues. V lost 0 bases, J lost 5 bases, and 10 bases lay in between. CDR3 amino acids: CASSPPAGKETQYF. The CDR3 bases are TGTGCCAGCTCACCACCGGCGGGGAAGGAGACCCAGTACTTC.

The rearrangement uses TRBV7-8 and TRBJ2-3, with D perhaps matching TRBD1 (6 bases). Trimming removed 2 bases at V and 2 bases at J, with 14 bases between. This CDR3 is 16 amino acids long. CDR1 is SGHVS, CDR2 FQNEAQ, per germline. CDR3 nucleotides: TGTGCCAGCAGCTTAAGCAGGGGTCCCTCCACAGATACGCAGTATTTT. Its protein is CASSLSRGPSTDTQYF.

This clone showed up just once. The rearrangement links TRBV7-8 to TRBJ2-1; 7 positions match TRBD2. CDR3 length equals 16 residues. The V gene end was trimmed by 4 bases and the J gene end by 1 base; junction bases not matched to a gene: 7. Germline V CDR1 and CDR2: SGHVS, FQNEAQ. The CDR3 is CASSSLERGSYNEQFF. In nucleotides, the CDR3 is TGTGCCAGCAGCTCCTTGGAGCGGGGATCCTACAATGAGCAGTTCTTC. Variable domain in full (rest from reference TRBV7-8 and TRBJ2-1): GAGVSQSPRYKVAKRGQDVALRCDPISGHVSLFWYQQALGQGPEFLTYFQNEAQLDKSGLPSDRFFAERPEGSVSTLKIQRTQQEDSAVYLCASSSLERGSYNEQFFGPGTRLTVL.

This clone was detected only once. The chain uses TRBV9 and TRBJ1-1; possibly TRBD1 for D (6 bases). V lost 0 bases, J lost 4 bases, and 25 bases lay in between. Germline lookup yields CDR1 SGDLS and CDR2 YYNGEE. CDR3 length: 19 residues. The CDR3 loop is CASSVDSAGATGGGTEAFF. DNA of the CDR3: TGTGCCAGCAGCGTAGATTCCGCAGGGGCCACGGGGGGGGGCACTGAAGCTTTCTTT.

The chain uses TRBV11-1 and TRBJ2-3; 10 bases align to TRBD1. V shed 5 bases, J shed 8 bases, and the junction held 7 bases outside the gene matches. Per the germline V gene, CDR1 is SGHAT and CDR2 is FQDESV (reference sequence). The CDR3 spans 14 residues. The CDR3 protein is CASSPGQGYVTQYF. CDR3 DNA: TGTGCCAGCAGCCCGGGACAGGGGTATGTTACGCAGTATTTT.

Notes on this clone: The same CDR3 also results from other DNA sequences found in this sample. This chain joins TRBV13 and TRBJ1-1; possibly TRBD1 for D (5 bases). V shed 5 bases and J shed 11 bases, with 18 bases lying between them. The germline V gene has CDR1 PRHDT and CDR2 FYEKMQ (reference sequence). The CDR3 runs 13 residues. The CDR3 loop is CASSLGQGFDAFF. Written as DNA, the CDR3 is TGTGCCAGCAGCCTTGGGCAGGGTTTCGACGCTTTCTTT.

The rearrangement links TRBV5-1 to TRBJ2-6; D may be TRBD1 (6 bases). The CDR3 loop spans 17 amino acids. The V and J ends lost 0 bases and 3 bases respectively, with 13 bases between them. The V gene's germline CDR1 is SGHRS and CDR2 YFSETQ. This chain's CDR3 is CASSLAYRVGGANVLTF. The CDR3 nucleotides are TGCGCCAGCAGCTTGGCATACAGGGTTGGTGGGGCCAACGTCCTGACTTTC.

The J gene is TRBJ2-7, the V gene TRBV5-1, with D perhaps matching TRBD1 (5 bases). This CDR3 spans 14 amino acids. Germline V gene lookup returns CDR1 SGHRS and CDR2 YFSETQ. Trimming left V 4 bases short and J 5 bases short, with 16 bases between. CDR3 bases: TGCGCCAGCAGCATCGGAAGGGGCCTGGACGAGCAGTACTTC. Translation: CASSIGRGLDEQYF.

This rearrangement joins TRBV11-3 to TRBJ2-2; 13 nucleotides line up with TRBD2. The V gene end was trimmed by 5 bases and the J gene end by 6 bases; junction bases not matched to a gene: 3. The CDR3 sequence is 15 residues long. Germline loops: CDR1 SGHNT, CDR2 YENEEA. CDR3 in DNA: TGTGCCAGCAGCCTTGGGACTAGCGGGGCCGGGGAGCTGTTTTTT. Residues: CASSLGTSGAGELFF. Combining the CDR3 with reference TRBV11-3 and TRBJ2-2 gives the whole variable domain EAGVVQSPRYKIIEKKQPVAFWCNPISGHNTLYWYLQNLGQGPELLIRYENEEAVDDSQLPKDRFSAERLKGVDSTLKIQPAELGDSAVYLCASSLGTSGAGELFFGEGSRLTVL.

The V and J genes are TRBV2 and TRBJ1-5, with D possibly TRBD1 on 6 matching bases. The V end was cut by 7 bases, the J end by 2 bases, with 15 bases between. The CDR3 extends over 15 amino acids. Germline assignment: CDR1 SNHLY and CDR2 FYNNEI. The CDR3 loop is CASKDGGAGNQPQHF. The CDR3 DNA reads as TGTGCCAGCAAAGATGGGGGGGCCGGCAATCAGCCCCAGCATTTT.

The rearrangement uses TRBV19 and TRBJ1-5, with D maybe TRBD1 (5 bases). V lost 2 bases to trimming and J lost 7 bases, with 18 bases between them. Germline lookup yields CDR1 LNHDA and CDR2 SQIVND (reference sequence). CDR3 length equals 16 residues. CDR3: CASSITLGLHYQPQHF. The CDR3 nucleotides are TGTGCCAGTAGTATAACTTTGGGACTCCATTACCAGCCCCAGCATTTT.

The chain uses TRBV7-9 and TRBJ2-5; a possible D gene is TRBD1 (5 bases). V gave up 5 bases and J gave up 5 bases, with 12 bases separating them. The length of the CDR3 is 13 residues. The germline CDR1 and CDR2 sequences are SEHNR and FQNEAQ (reference sequence). The CDR3 spells CASSPKGVETQYF. Written as DNA, the CDR3 is TGTGCCAGCAGCCCCAAAGGGGTGGAGACCCAGTACTTC.